Below, 30 T cell receptor beta chains from the same sample are listed, as sequenced in a study of identifying expanded T cells in peripheral blood. Repertoires were generated with immunoSEQ multiplex PCR, while TCRdb's copy carries only in-frame clones and drops some. The table has some 65,000 clones, over 75% seen once. Source material: blood. These TCRs come from a person between 18 and 75 years old in good health.

The chain links TRBV6-5 to TRBJ2-5; D may be TRBD1 (6 bases). The CDR3 extends over 15 amino acids. Trimming shortened V by 5 bases and J by 3 bases, and 16 bases separated the two germline ends. Germline-derived CDR1 and CDR2 are MNHEY and SVGAGI. The CDR3 region has the DNA TGTGCCAGCAGTCGGTGGGGCAGGGGAAAAGAGACCCAGTACTTC. This encodes CASSRWGRGKETQYF.

The CDR3 protein is CASSLLVAGGGNEQFF. CDR3 DNA: TGTGCCAGCAGTTTATTAGTTGCGGGAGGGGGGAATGAGCAGTTCTTC. The chain links TRBV27 to TRBJ2-1; 9 positions agree with TRBD2. Germline V gene data show CDR1 as MNHEY and CDR2 as SMNVEV (reference sequence). Unmatched junction bases numbered 8, after V lost 1 base and J lost 7 bases. CDR3 length: 16 amino acids.

This clone showed up just once. This chain uses TRBV5-5 with TRBJ1-1; TRBD1 aligns across 7 bases. The germline gives CDR1 SGHKS, CDR2 YYEKEE (reference sequence). CDR3 size: 15 residues. The J segment lost 3 bases and the V segment lost 4 bases, leaving 9 bases of the junction unmatched. CDR3 sequence: CASSPGRGLDTEAFF. The CDR3 coding sequence is TGTGCCAGCAGCCCAGGGAGGGGGCTGGACACTGAAGCTTTCTTT.

The chain uses TRBV6-4 and TRBJ2-6; TRBD2 might be the D (6 bases). CDR1 is MRHNA and CDR2 is SNTAGT in the germline V gene. The CDR3 loop spans 16 amino acids. With 6 bases removed from V and 0 bases from J, the gap between germline ends came to 12 bases. The CDR3 region is CASSAGLLSGANVLTF. The CDR3 DNA reads TGTGCCAGCAGCGCGGGACTCCTCTCTGGGGCCAACGTCCTGACTTTC.

This chain uses TRBV11-2 with TRBJ1-5; D is ambiguous. V was trimmed by 1 base and J by 4 bases, leaving 5 bases between them. There are 13 residues in the CDR3. Germline CDR1 SGHAT, CDR2 FQNNGV. CDR3 residues: CASSLGTNQPQHF. CDR3 nucleotides: TGTGCCAGCAGCTTAGGGACTAATCAGCCCCAGCATTTT.

This chain uses TRBV28 with TRBJ1-5; D remains unclear. Trimming left V 6 bases short and J 4 bases short, with 7 bases between. The CDR3 has 12 amino acids. Germline CDR1 reads MDHEN; CDR2 reads SYDVKM. The CDR3 region has the DNA TGTGCCAGCAGGGGGTCGAATCAGCCCCAGCATTTT. Translated, it gives CASRGSNQPQHF.

The V and J genes are TRBV5-4 and TRBJ2-5; D unresolved. CDR1 is SGHNT, CDR2 YYREEE, per germline (reference sequence). The length of the CDR3 is 14 residues. With 4 bases removed from V and 2 bases from J, the gap between germline ends came to 12 bases. The CDR3 loop is CASSLQTGQETQYF. The CDR3 coding sequence is TGTGCCAGCAGCCTCCAGACTGGACAAGAGACCCAGTACTTC.

The rearrangement uses TRBV30 and TRBJ1-4; 12 bases fit TRBD1. The CDR3 is 17 residues long. V dropped 4 bases and J dropped 8; count of bases not matched to a gene: 14. The germline CDR1 and CDR2 sequences are GTSNPN and SVGIG (reference sequence). Here the CDR3 reads CAWTRGTGGAEREKLFF. The CDR3, as DNA: TGTGCCTGGACCCGGGGGACAGGGGGCGCAGAGAGGGAAAAACTGTTTTTT.

The rearrangement joins TRBV9 to TRBJ2-3; 9 positions agree with TRBD2. Germline lookup yields CDR1 SGDLS and CDR2 YYNGEE. The CDR3 is 16 residues long. V was pared by 0 bases and J by 2 bases, with 4 bases of the junction left unmatched. CDR3: CASSVELAGLTDTQYF. The CDR3 DNA follows: TGTGCCAGCAGCGTAGAACTAGCGGGCCTCACAGATACGCAGTATTTT.

The chain is built from TRBV9 and TRBJ2-1; TRBD2 matches 12 bases. The CDR3 consists of 17 residues. Germline V gene sequence: CDR1 SGDLS, CDR2 YYNGEE. Trimming cost V 4 bases and J 8 bases; bases outside gene matches: 13. The CDR3: CASSKFSLAGGRYEQFF. CDR3 sequence (DNA): TGTGCCAGCAGCAAATTTTCCCTAGCGGGGGGGCGGTATGAGCAGTTCTTC.

The chain is built from TRBV27 and TRBJ2-1, with D unclear. Germline CDR1 and CDR2: MNHEY and SMNVEV (reference sequence). The CDR3 runs 14 residues. V dropped 2 bases and J dropped 3 bases, with 8 bases sitting between them. For the CDR3, the DNA is TGTGCCAGCAGTTTAGTACTGAGCTACAATGAGCAGTTCTTC. Its protein is CASSLVLSYNEQFF.

The rearrangement links TRBV7-9 to TRBJ2-2; D is undetermined. CDR3 length: 15 residues. From germline, CDR1 is SEHNR and CDR2 FQNEAQ (reference sequence). V was trimmed by 4 bases and J by 2 bases, leaving 11 bases between them. CDR3 region: CASSSPQFNTGELFF. In DNA, the CDR3 is TGTGCCAGCAGCTCACCCCAGTTTAACACCGGGGAGCTGTTTTTT. The variable domain in full, completed from reference TRBV7-9 and TRBJ2-2, reads DTGVSQNPRHKITKRGQNVTFRCDPISEHNRLYWYRQTLGQGPEFLTYFQNEAQLEKSRLLSDRFSAERPKGSFSTLEIQRTEQGDSAMYLCASSSPQFNTGELFFGEGSRLTVL.

This chain joins TRBV5-6 and TRBJ1-5; D perhaps matches TRBD1 (6 bases). This CDR3 contains 16 residues. Germline loops: CDR1 SGHDT, CDR2 YYEEEE. Trimming pared 0 bases from V and 2 bases from J, leaving 12 bases between. The CDR3 DNA reads as TGTGCCAGCAGCTTGGGTACGGGGGCCCGCAATCAGCCCCAGCATTTT. It encodes CASSLGTGARNQPQHF.

The genes are TRBV19 and TRBJ1-5; D is unresolved. V lost 4 bases, J lost 2 bases, and 18 bases lay in between. Germline assignment: CDR1 LNHDA and CDR2 SQIVND (reference sequence). CDR3 length: 17 residues. The CDR3 loop is CASSTRLSTPRNQPQHF. The CDR3 DNA follows: TGTGCCAGTAGTACCCGACTCTCCACCCCCCGCAATCAGCCCCAGCATTTT.

The chain has TRBV7-2 and TRBJ2-7; 12 bases agree with TRBD2. This CDR3 has 18 residues. Germline assignment: CDR1 SGHTA and CDR2 FQGNSA. Germline trimming cut 5 bases from V and 5 bases from J; bases unmatched to any gene: 16. The CDR3 nucleotides read TGTGCCAGCAGCATATTTCAAGGACTAGCGGGAATGGCCAACGAGCAGTACTTC. Protein product: CASSIFQGLAGMANEQYF.

The chain links TRBV7-3 to TRBJ2-3; 9 nucleotides align to TRBD2. The length of the CDR3 is 13 residues. Trimming cost V 5 bases and J 7 bases; bases outside gene matches: 4. The V gene's germline CDR1 is SGHTA and CDR2 FQGTGA. CDR3 in DNA: TGTGCCAGCAGCGCGACTAGCGGCTATACGCAGTATTTT. This translates into CASSATSGYTQYF.

The genes are TRBV7-6 and TRBJ2-3; 8 positions match TRBD2. Germline CDR1 SGHVS, CDR2 FNYEAQ. The CDR3 totals 14 residues. V shed 2 bases and J 5 bases; nucleotides not matched to a gene: 3. CDR3 bases: TGTGCCAGCAGCTTAAGCGGGAGTGGAGATACGCAGTATTTT. Its translation: CASSLSGSGDTQYF.

The J gene is TRBJ2-5, the V gene TRBV5-1, with D perhaps TRBD2 (6 bases). The CDR3 runs 16 residues. CDR1 and CDR2 (germline): SGHRS, YFSETQ. The V end was cut by 4 bases, the J end by 1 base, with 17 bases between. CDR3 residues: CASSPGSRTIQETQYF. Here the CDR3 DNA reads TGCGCCAGCAGCCCCGGGAGCAGGACGATCCAAGAGACCCAGTACTTC.

The V and J genes are TRBV5-6 and TRBJ2-7; weak D call: TRBD1 (6 bases). The CDR3 length is 17 residues. Trimming cost V 4 bases and J 1 base, with 21 bases left between them. CDR1 and CDR2 (germline): SGHDT, YYEEEE. CDR3 coding DNA: TGTGCCAGCAGCCTTCCAGGGGTCCCAGGGGTTTCCTACGAGCAGTACGTC. Its translation: CASSLPGVPGVSYEQYV.

This sequence joins TRBV19 and TRBJ2-7; 10 bases agree with TRBD2. V was pared by 6 bases and J by 6 bases, with 11 bases of the junction left unmatched. This CDR3 has 15 amino acids. CDR1 LNHDA and CDR2 SQIVND come from the germline V gene (reference sequence). Written as DNA, the CDR3 is TGTGCCAGTAGCCGCCTAGCGGGAGCTATAGGCGAGCAGTACTTC. Protein product: CASSRLAGAIGEQYF.

The chain is built from TRBV11-3 and TRBJ1-1; the D is unclear. Trimming cost V 6 bases and J 1 base, with 9 bases left between them. This CDR3 comprises 13 residues. Looked up from germline, CDR1 is SGHNT and CDR2 is YENEEA. CDR3 nucleotide sequence: TGTGCCAGCAGATGGGCAGGGAACACTGAAGCTTTCTTT. Translated: CASRWAGNTEAFF.

The chain has TRBV6-1 and TRBJ1-1, with D uncertain. Germline V gene sequence: CDR1 MNHNS, CDR2 SASEGT. This CDR3 is 15 amino acids long. V was pared by 6 bases and J by 0 bases, with 14 bases between. The CDR3 DNA reads as TGTGCCAGCAGAATGAAGGCAGTCATGAACACTGAAGCTTTCTTT. Amino acids: CASRMKAVMNTEAFF.

V gene TRBV5-1 combines with J gene TRBJ1-2; perhaps TRBD1 as D (5 bases). The V end lost 0 bases, the J end lost 7 bases, and 16 bases lay between the germline ends. The CDR3 covers 15 residues. Per the germline V gene, CDR1 is SGHRS and CDR2 is YFSETQ. CDR3 residues: CASSLVAGTDRGYTF. The CDR3 bases are TGCGCCAGCAGCTTGGTTGCGGGGACCGACCGTGGCTACACCTTC.

This sequence joins TRBV30 and TRBJ1-5; tentatively, D is TRBD1 (5 bases). In germline, CDR1 is GTSNPN, CDR2 SVGIG (reference sequence). The CDR3 runs 14 residues. The V and J ends lost 1 base and 4 bases respectively, with 11 bases between them. Here the CDR3 reads CAWSGGRLNQPQHF. In DNA, the CDR3 is TGTGCCTGGAGTGGGGGCAGGCTTAATCAGCCCCAGCATTTT.

The chain employs TRBV30 and TRBJ1-5; D ambiguous. The CDR3 has 14 amino acids. The germline V gene has CDR1 GTSNPN and CDR2 SVGIG (reference sequence). V was cut by 5 bases and J by 4 bases, with 15 bases left in between. Here the CDR3 DNA reads TGTGCCTGGTCAGGAGGAGGGTCTAATCAGCCCCAGCATTTT. Translation gives CAWSGGGSNQPQHF.

The rearrangement links TRBV5-1 to TRBJ2-3, with D perhaps given as TRBD1 or TRBD2 (5 bases each). Trimming took off 2 bases at V and 0 bases at J, with 10 bases between the two ends. CDR3 length: 15 residues. Germline V gene sequence: CDR1 SGHRS, CDR2 YFSETQ. The CDR3 region has the DNA TGCGCCAGCAGCTTCGGACGGGGCAGCACAGATACGCAGTATTTT. It specifies CASSFGRGSTDTQYF.

This chain connects TRBV14 to TRBJ2-3; 8 nucleotides agree with TRBD2. The V gene's germline CDR1 is SGHDN and CDR2 FVKESK. This CDR3 region has 14 residues. Germline trimming cut 8 bases from V and 0 bases from J; bases unmatched to any gene: 4. Written as DNA, the CDR3 is TGTGCCAGCCGGGGGGGGATCAGCACAGATACGCAGTATTTT. It translates to CASRGGISTDTQYF.

The V and J genes are TRBV21-1 and TRBJ2-2; TRBD2 was called by the table and not checked on the DNA. TRBV21-1 is marked as a pseudogene. The CDR3 sequence is 16 residues long. CDR3 nucleotides: TGTGCCAGCAGCACCTTGGGCCTTGGGAGCACCGGGGAGCTGTTTTTT. Protein sequence: CASSTLGLGSTGELFF.

This clone occurred many times. The V gene is TRBV7-6, the J gene TRBJ2-1, with 13 bases matching TRBD2. CDR3 length: 14 amino acids. J gave up 4 bases and V 8 bases, and 2 bases lay outside the gene matches. Germline CDR1 and CDR2: SGHVS and FNYEAQ. The chain's CDR3 is CASGLAGVYNEQFF. CDR3 in DNA: TGTGCCAGCGGACTAGCGGGAGTATACAATGAGCAGTTCTTC.

This sequence joins TRBV6-5 and TRBJ2-2; tentative D call: TRBD1 (7 bases). Trimming took off 8 bases at V and 4 bases at J, with 17 bases between the two ends. The CDR3 totals 15 residues. Germline lookup yields CDR1 MNHEY and CDR2 SVGAGI. For the CDR3, the DNA is TGTGCCAGCGTCGGAGGGGGCCTAAGCACCGGGGAGCTGTTTTTT. It codes for CASVGGGLSTGELFF.